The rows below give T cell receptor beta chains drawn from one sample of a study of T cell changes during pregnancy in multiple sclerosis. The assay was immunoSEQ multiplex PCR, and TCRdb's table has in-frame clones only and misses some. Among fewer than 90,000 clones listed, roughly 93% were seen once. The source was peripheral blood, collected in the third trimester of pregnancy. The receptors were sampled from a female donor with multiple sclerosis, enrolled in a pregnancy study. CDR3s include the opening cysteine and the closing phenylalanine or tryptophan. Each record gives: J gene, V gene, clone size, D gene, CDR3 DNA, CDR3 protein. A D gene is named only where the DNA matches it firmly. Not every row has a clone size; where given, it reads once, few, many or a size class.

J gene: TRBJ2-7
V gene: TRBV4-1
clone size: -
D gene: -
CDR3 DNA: TGCGCCAGCAGCCCGGACATAGCCTACGAGCAGTACTTC
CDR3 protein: CASSPDIAYEQYF

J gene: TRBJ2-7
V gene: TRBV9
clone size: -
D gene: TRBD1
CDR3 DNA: TGTGCCAGCAGCGCTGAGGACAGGGGAGGTGGAGAGCAGTACTTC
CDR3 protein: CASSAEDRGGGEQYF

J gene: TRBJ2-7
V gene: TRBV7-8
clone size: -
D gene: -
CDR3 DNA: TGTGCCAGCAGCACCCGGAGCAGAAACTCCTACGAGCAGTACTTC
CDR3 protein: CASSTRSRNSYEQYF

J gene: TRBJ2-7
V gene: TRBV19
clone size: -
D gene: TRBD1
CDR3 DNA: TGTGCCAGTAAGGGGACAGGGGACTACGAGCAGTACTTC
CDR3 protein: CASKGTGDYEQYF

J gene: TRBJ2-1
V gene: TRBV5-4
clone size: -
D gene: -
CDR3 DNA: TGTGCCAGCAGCTTGGATCGGGGTGGGGGGAAGGGTGAGCAGTTCTTC
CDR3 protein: CASSLDRGGGKGEQFF

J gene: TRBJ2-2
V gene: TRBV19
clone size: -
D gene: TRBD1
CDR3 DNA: TGTGCCAGTAGTATTACAGGGGATCCAATTTTAACCCTCGGGGAGCTGTTTTTT
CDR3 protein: CASSITGDPILTLGELFF

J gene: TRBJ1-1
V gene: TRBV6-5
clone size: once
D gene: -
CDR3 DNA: TGTGCCAGCAGTCCCTACTTGAACACTGAAGCTTTCTTT
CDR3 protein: CASSPYLNTEAFF

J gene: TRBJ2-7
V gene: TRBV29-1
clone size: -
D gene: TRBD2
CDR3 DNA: TGCAGCGTGGGGGGACTAGCGGGAGTTTTGGGTCACGAGCAGTACTTC
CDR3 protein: CSVGGLAGVLGHEQYF

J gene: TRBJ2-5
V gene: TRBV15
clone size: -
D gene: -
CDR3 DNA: TGTGCCACCAGCAGAGATCACGGGTACGGGACCCAGTACTTC
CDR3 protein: CATSRDHGYGTQYF

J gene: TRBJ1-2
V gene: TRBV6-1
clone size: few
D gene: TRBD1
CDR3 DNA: TGTGGACTCACAGGGGAGGTTGGCTATGGCTACACCTTC
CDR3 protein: CGLTGEVGYGYTF

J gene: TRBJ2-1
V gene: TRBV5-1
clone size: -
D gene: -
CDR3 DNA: TGCGCCAGCAGCTTGGACAGGGCAGGCTTAGGGGAGCAGTTCTTC
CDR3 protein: CASSLDRAGLGEQFF

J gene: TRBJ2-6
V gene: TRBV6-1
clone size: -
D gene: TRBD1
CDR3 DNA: TGTGCCAGCAGTGAAGGGGTGGGACAGATACTAAACTCTGGGGCCAACGTCCTGACTTTC
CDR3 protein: CASSEGVGQILNSGANVLTF

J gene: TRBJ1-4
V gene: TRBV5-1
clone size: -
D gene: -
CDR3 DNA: TGCGCCAGCAGCCGGCGGGGCGAGAATGAAAAACTGTTTTTT
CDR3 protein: CASSRRGENEKLFF

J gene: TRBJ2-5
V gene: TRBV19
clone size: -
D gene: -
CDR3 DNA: TGTGCCAGTAGTATAGTCCCAAAAGAGACCCAGTACTTC
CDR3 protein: CASSIVPKETQYF

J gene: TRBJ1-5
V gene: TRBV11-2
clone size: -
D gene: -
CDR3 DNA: TGTGCCAGCAGCCTACACCACAGGGCTCCCCCGTATAGCAATCAGCCCCAGCATTTT
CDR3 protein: CASSLHHRAPPYSNQPQHF

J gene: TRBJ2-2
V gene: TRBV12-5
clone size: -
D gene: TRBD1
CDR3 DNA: TGTGCTAGTGGTTTGGTACCGACAGGGTGGGGCACCGGGGAGCTGTTTTTT
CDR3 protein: CASGLVPTGWGTGELFF

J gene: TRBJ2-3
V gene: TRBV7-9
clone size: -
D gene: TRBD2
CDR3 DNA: TGTGCCAGCAGCCACGGGACTAGCGGCACAGATACGCAGTATTTT
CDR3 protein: CASSHGTSGTDTQYF

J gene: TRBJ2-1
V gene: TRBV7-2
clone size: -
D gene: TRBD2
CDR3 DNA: TGTGCCAGCAGCTCGGGACTAGCGGGAGTATATGAGCAGTTCTTC
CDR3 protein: CASSSGLAGVYEQFF

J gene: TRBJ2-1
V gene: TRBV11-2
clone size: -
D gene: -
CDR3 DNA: TGTGCCAGCAGCGGCCCCGCGGGCCCATACAATGAGCAGTTCTTC
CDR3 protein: CASSGPAGPYNEQFF

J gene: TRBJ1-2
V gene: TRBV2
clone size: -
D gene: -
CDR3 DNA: TGTGCCAGCAGTGAAGTCTCACAAACCAACTATGGCTACACCTTC
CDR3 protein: CASSEVSQTNYGYTF

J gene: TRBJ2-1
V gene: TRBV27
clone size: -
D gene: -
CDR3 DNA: TGTGCCAGCAGGGGTATCGAGGGAGGATTCTACAATGAGCAGTTCTTC
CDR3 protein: CASRGIEGGFYNEQFF

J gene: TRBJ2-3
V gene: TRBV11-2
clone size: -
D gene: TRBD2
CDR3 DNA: TGTGCCAGCAGGGCGGGAGGAGCAGATACGCAGTATTTT
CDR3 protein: CASRAGGADTQYF

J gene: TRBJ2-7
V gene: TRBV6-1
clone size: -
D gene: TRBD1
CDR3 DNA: TGTGCCAGCAGTGCCATACAGGGGGCGCTTTTGAAGGCCTACGAGCAGTACTTC
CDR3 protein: CASSAIQGALLKAYEQYF

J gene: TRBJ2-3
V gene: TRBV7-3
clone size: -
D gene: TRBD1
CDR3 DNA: TGTGCCAGCAGCTTGGTCCCGGGACAGGGGGAGGATACGCAGTATTTT
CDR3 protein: CASSLVPGQGEDTQYF

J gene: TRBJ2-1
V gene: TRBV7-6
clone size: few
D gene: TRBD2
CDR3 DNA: TGTGCCAGCAGCCTCCGACTAGCGGGAGTGAATGAGCAGTTCTTC
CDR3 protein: CASSLRLAGVNEQFF

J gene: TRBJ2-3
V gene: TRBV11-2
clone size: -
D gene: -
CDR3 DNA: TGTGCCAGCAGACTGAACGCAGGGACAGATACGCAGTATTTT
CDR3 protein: CASRLNAGTDTQYF

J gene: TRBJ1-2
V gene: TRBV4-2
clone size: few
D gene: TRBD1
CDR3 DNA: TGTGCCAGCAGCCAAGATAGGACAGGGGGCTATGGCTACACCTTC
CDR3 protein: CASSQDRTGGYGYTF

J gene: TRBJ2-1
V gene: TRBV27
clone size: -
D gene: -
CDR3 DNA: TGTGCCAGCAGAGGCTGGGGGGTCTACAATGAGCAGTTCTTC
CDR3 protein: CASRGWGVYNEQFF

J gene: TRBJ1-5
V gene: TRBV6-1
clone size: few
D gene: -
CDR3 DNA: TGTGCCAGCGAGATGGTGGGCAATCAGCCCCAGCATTTT
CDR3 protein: CASEMVGNQPQHF

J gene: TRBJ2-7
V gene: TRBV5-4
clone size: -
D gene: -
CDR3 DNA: TGTGCCAGCAGCTTGGGTCCCGGGACCCCGGGAGTACACGAGCAGTACTTC
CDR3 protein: CASSLGPGTPGVHEQYF

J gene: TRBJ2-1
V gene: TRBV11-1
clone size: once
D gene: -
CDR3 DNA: TGTGCCAGCAGCTTAAGCAGCGGACTATACAATGAGCAGTTCTTC
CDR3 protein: CASSLSSGLYNEQFF

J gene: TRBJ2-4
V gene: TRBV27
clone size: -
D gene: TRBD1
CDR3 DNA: TGTGCCAGCAGTCCTTCTTGGGACAGGGCCAAAAACATTCAGTACTTC
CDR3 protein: CASSPSWDRAKNIQYF

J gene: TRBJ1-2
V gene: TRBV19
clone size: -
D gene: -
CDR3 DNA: TGTGCCAGTAGTATAGGTACCGGTGGCTACACCTTC
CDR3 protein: CASSIGTGGYTF

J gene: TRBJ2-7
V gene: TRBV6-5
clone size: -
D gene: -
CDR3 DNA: TGTGCCAGCAGTTACTCCCAGGGAGGATTTGACGAGCAGTACTTC
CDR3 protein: CASSYSQGGFDEQYF

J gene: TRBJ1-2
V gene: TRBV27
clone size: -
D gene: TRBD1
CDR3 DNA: TGTGCCAGCAGTGACAGGGGGCAGGATGGCTACACCTTC
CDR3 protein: CASSDRGQDGYTF

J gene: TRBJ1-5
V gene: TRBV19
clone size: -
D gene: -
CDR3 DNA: TGTGCCAGTAGTATAGATATAGAGGCCCAGCATTTT
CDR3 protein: CASSIDIEAQHF

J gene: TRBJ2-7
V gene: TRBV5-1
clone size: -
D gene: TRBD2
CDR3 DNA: TGCGCCAGCAGCTTCTCCGGGACTAGCGGGAGGGCTGACTCCGAGCAGTACTTC
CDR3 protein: CASSFSGTSGRADSEQYF

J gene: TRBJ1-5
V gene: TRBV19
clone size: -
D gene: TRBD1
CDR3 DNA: TGTGCCAGTAATGACAGGGCACTTAGCAATCAGCCCCAGCATTTT
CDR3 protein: CASNDRALSNQPQHF